These T cell receptor beta chains were read from a single sample in a study of Ad26.COV2.S vaccination and SARS-CoV-2 variants. TCRdb keeps only in-frame clones here, not all; method: immunoSEQ multiplex PCR. The sample includes 250,000 or so clones, roughly nine tenths of them seen just once. Sequencing was performed on peripheral blood, taken in a trial of Ad26.COV2.S vaccine versus placebo. All receptors come from a person between 18 and 65 years old who received the Ad26.COV2.S COVID-19 vaccine or a placebo. Both conserved end residues are part of each CDR3. Each record gives: D gene, V gene, J gene, clone size, CDR3 length, CDR3 protein, CDR3 DNA. The D gene is left open where the match is weak. Only part of the rows carry a size: once, few, many, or a class if the clone is expanded.

D: NA; V: TRBV13; J: TRBJ2-2; size: NA; length: 15; CDR3: CASSSRLANTGELFF; DNA: TGTGCCAGCAGCAGCCGACTAGCGAACACCGGGGAGCTGTTTTTT
D: NA; V: TRBV7-2; J: TRBJ2-2; size: NA; length: 15; CDR3: CASSLTLASAGELFF; DNA: TGTGCCAGCAGCTTAACTTTGGCTAGCGCCGGGGAGCTGTTTTTT
D: NA; V: TRBV4-3; J: TRBJ1-3; size: NA; length: 15; CDR3: CASSQVAVSGNTIYF; DNA: TGCGCCAGCAGCCAAGTCGCGGTCTCTGGAAACACCATATATTTT
D: TRBD1; V: TRBV18; J: TRBJ1-6; size: NA; length: 17; CDR3: CASSLRTGGAPNSPLHF; DNA: TGTGCCAGCTCCCTAAGGACAGGGGGCGCCCCGAATTCACCCCTCCACTTT
D: TRBD1; V: TRBV5-5; J: TRBJ2-1; size: NA; length: 18; CDR3: CASSLVGGPQFSYNEQFF; DNA: TGTGCCAGCAGCTTGGTAGGGGGCCCCCAATTCTCCTACAATGAGCAGTTCTTC
D: NA; V: TRBV6-5; J: TRBJ1-1; size: once; length: 15; CDR3: CASYPGAIMNTEAFF; DNA: TGTGCCAGCTATCCAGGGGCCATCATGAACACTGAAGCTTTCTTT
D: NA; V: TRBV18; J: TRBJ1-2; size: once; length: 16; CDR3: CASSPRAGRSNYGYTF; DNA: TGTGCCAGCTCACCTCGGGCGGGGCGTTCTAACTATGGCTACACCTTC
D: NA; V: TRBV25-1; J: TRBJ1-6; size: once; length: 12; CDR3: CASEEVGSTLHF; DNA: TGTGCCAGCGAAGAAGTAGGAAGCACCCTCCACTTT
D: NA; V: TRBV19; J: TRBJ2-3; size: once; length: 16; CDR3: CASSSGGGVLSDTQYF; DNA: TGTGCCAGTAGTTCTGGGGGGGGCGTTTTATCAGATACGCAGTATTTT
D: TRBD2; V: TRBV23-1; J: TRBJ2-1; size: NA; length: 13; CDR3: CATSVEREFEQFF; DNA: TGCGCCACGTCGGTCGAGCGGGAGTTTGAGCAGTTCTTC
D: TRBD1; V: TRBV29-1; J: TRBJ2-7; size: once; length: 13; CDR3: CSVPGTDTYEQYF; DNA: TGCAGCGTGCCGGGGACAGACACCTACGAGCAGTACTTC
D: NA; V: TRBV27; J: TRBJ1-2; size: NA; length: 15; CDR3: CASSRWGSANYGYTF; DNA: TGTGCCAGCAGTCGATGGGGATCTGCTAACTATGGCTACACCTTC
D: NA; V: TRBV11-3; J: TRBJ2-1; size: NA; length: 14; CDR3: CASSLGGVVNEQFF; DNA: TGTGCCAGCAGCTTAGGGGGAGTTGTTAATGAGCAGTTCTTC
D: TRBD2; V: TRBV10-3; J: TRBJ2-3; size: NA; length: 15; CDR3: CAISPGLAGTDTQYF; DNA: TGTGCCATCTCACCGGGACTAGCGGGCACAGATACGCAGTATTTT
D: NA; V: TRBV3-1/TRBV3-2; J: TRBJ2-3; size: once; length: 16; CDR3: CASSQDLGLSTDTQYF; DNA: TGTGCCAGCAGCCAAGATCTTGGACTGAGCACAGATACGCAGTATTTT
D: NA; V: TRBV20-1; J: TRBJ2-3; size: few; length: 14; CDR3: CSASSGSWGDTQYF; DNA: TGCAGTGCTAGTTCCGGGAGTTGGGGGGATACGCAGTATTTT
D: NA; V: TRBV6-5; J: TRBJ2-2; size: few; length: 15; CDR3: CASKLLGENTGELFF; DNA: TGTGCCAGCAAGCTCTTGGGAGAGAACACCGGGGAGCTGTTTTTT
D: NA; V: TRBV4-1; J: TRBJ2-7; size: NA; length: 14; CDR3: CASSLEKGGYEQYF; DNA: TGCGCCAGCAGCCTCGAGAAGGGGGGCTACGAGCAGTACTTC
D: NA; V: TRBV7-9; J: TRBJ1-1; size: once; length: 17; CDR3: CASSLFRGPLTNTEAFF; DNA: TGTGCCAGCAGCTTATTCCGGGGGCCACTAACTAACACTGAAGCTTTCTTT
D: NA; V: TRBV12-5; J: TRBJ1-2; size: NA; length: 15; CDR3: CASGLVRARAGGYTF; DNA: TGTGCTAGTGGTTTGGTACGGGCGCGGGCTGGAGGCTACACCTTC
D: NA; V: TRBV4-3; J: TRBJ1-1; size: NA; length: 13; CDR3: CASSQARWSEAFF; DNA: TGCGCCAGCAGCCAAGCAAGGTGGTCTGAAGCTTTCTTT
D: NA; V: TRBV3-1/TRBV3-2; J: TRBJ1-4; size: once; length: 15; CDR3: CASSQDWARSEKLFF; DNA: TGTGCCAGCAGCCAAGATTGGGCCAGGAGTGAAAAACTGTTTTTT
D: NA; V: TRBV4-3; J: TRBJ1-2; size: NA; length: 17; CDR3: CASSPTSWRLTNYGYTF; DNA: TGCGCCAGCAGCCCCACCTCGTGGCGGCTAACTAACTATGGCTACACCTTC
D: NA; V: TRBV5-1; J: TRBJ2-3; size: NA; length: 15; CDR3: CASSAGLLGADTQYF; DNA: TGCGCCAGCAGCGCCGGCCTCCTCGGGGCAGATACGCAGTATTTT
D: NA; V: TRBV7-3; J: TRBJ2-3; size: NA; length: 13; CDR3: CASSERREVAQYF; DNA: TGTGCCAGCAGCGAAAGGCGGGAAGTCGCGCAGTATTTT
D: NA; V: TRBV12-3/TRBV12-4; J: TRBJ1-3; size: NA; length: 11; CDR3: CASTFTGPLYF; DNA: TGTGCCAGCACCTTCACCGGGCCCTTATATTTT
D: NA; V: TRBV4-3; J: TRBJ1-4; size: NA; length: 15; CDR3: CASSQDGGMREKLFF; DNA: TGCGCCAGCAGCCAAGATGGGGGAATGAGGGAAAAACTGTTTTTT
D: NA; V: TRBV6-5; J: TRBJ2-7; size: NA; length: 14; CDR3: CASSYPSGGYEQYF; DNA: TGTGCCAGCAGTTACCCGAGTGGGGGCTACGAGCAGTACTTC
D: NA; V: TRBV4-3; J: TRBJ2-2; size: NA; length: 14; CDR3: CASRRIGNTGELFF; DNA: TGCGCCAGCAGACGAATCGGGAACACCGGGGAGCTGTTTTTT
D: NA; V: TRBV5-1; J: TRBJ1-2; size: NA; length: 12; CDR3: CASSSDAHGYTF; DNA: TGCGCCAGCAGCTCGGACGCTCATGGCTACACCTTC
D: TRBD1; V: TRBV19; J: TRBJ1-1; size: NA; length: 15; CDR3: CASSTGTGGFTEAFF; DNA: TGTGCCAGTAGTACCGGGACAGGGGGTTTCACTGAAGCTTTCTTT
D: TRBD1; V: TRBV27; J: TRBJ2-3; size: NA; length: 15; CDR3: CASSLRDRGTDTQYF; DNA: TGTGCCAGCAGCCTCCGGGACAGGGGAACAGATACGCAGTATTTT
D: NA; V: TRBV10-3; J: TRBJ2-3; size: NA; length: 18; CDR3: CAISETGEREGSTDTQYF; DNA: TGTGCCATCAGTGAAACGGGGGAAAGGGAAGGTAGCACAGATACGCAGTATTTT
D: TRBD2; V: TRBV7-3; J: TRBJ2-3; size: NA; length: 15; CDR3: CASSPLAGGTDTQYF; DNA: TGTGCCAGCAGTCCCCTGGCGGGGGGCACAGATACGCAGTATTTT
D: TRBD1; V: TRBV7-9; J: TRBJ2-6; size: NA; length: 18; CDR3: CASSLEPGTASGANVLTF; DNA: TGTGCCAGCAGCTTAGAACCCGGGACAGCCTCTGGGGCCAACGTCCTGACTTTC
D: NA; V: TRBV6-5; J: TRBJ2-5; size: NA; length: 11; CDR3: CASSYGTTQYF; DNA: TGTGCCAGCAGTTACGGAACCACCCAGTACTTC
D: NA; V: TRBV4-1; J: TRBJ1-1; size: NA; length: 13; CDR3: CASSQDRDRGAFF; DNA: TGCGCCAGCAGCCAAGATAGAGATCGGGGCGCTTTCTTT
D: TRBD2; V: TRBV7-2; J: TRBJ2-5; size: NA; length: 16; CDR3: CASSLSLAGGEETQYF; DNA: TGTGCCAGCAGCTTGTCACTAGCGGGAGGGGAAGAGACCCAGTACTTC
D: NA; V: TRBV18; J: TRBJ2-1; size: many; length: 16; CDR3: CASSPPRSGSYNEQFF; DNA: TGTGCCAGCTCACCACCTAGAAGCGGCTCCTACAATGAGCAGTTCTTC
D: TRBD1; V: TRBV27; J: TRBJ1-2; size: NA; length: 14; CDR3: CASSQNGQVYGYTF; DNA: TGTGCCAGCAGTCAAAACGGACAGGTCTATGGCTACACCTTC
D: NA; V: TRBV7-9; J: TRBJ2-7; size: NA; length: 16; CDR3: CASSPQKGGSIYEQYF; DNA: TGTGCCAGCAGCCCCCAAAAGGGTGGAAGTATATACGAGCAGTACTTC
D: NA; V: TRBV18; J: TRBJ1-1; size: few; length: 15; CDR3: CASSPSVTMNTEAFF; DNA: TGTGCCAGCTCACCCAGTGTCACCATGAACACTGAAGCTTTCTTT
D: NA; V: TRBV7-2; J: TRBJ2-2; size: NA; length: 13; CDR3: CASSLLRTGELFF; DNA: TGTGCCAGCAGCTTACTCAGGACCGGGGAGCTGTTTTTT
D: TRBD2; V: TRBV6-5; J: TRBJ2-1; size: NA; length: 16; CDR3: CASSYIIGGGLSEQFF; DNA: TGTGCCAGCAGTTACATCATCGGCGGGGGTCTTAGCGAGCAGTTCTTC
D: TRBD1; V: TRBV5-1; J: TRBJ1-4; size: once; length: 15; CDR3: CASSFVQGAGEKLFF; DNA: TGCGCCAGCAGCTTCGTGCAGGGGGCAGGAGAAAAACTGTTTTTT
D: NA; V: TRBV4-2; J: TRBJ1-6; size: NA; length: 15; CDR3: CASSQEGGRGSPLHF; DNA: TGTGCCAGCAGCCAAGAGGGGGGGAGGGGCTCACCCCTCCACTTT
D: NA; V: TRBV11-2; J: TRBJ1-4; size: NA; length: 12; CDR3: CASSLPGTKLFF; DNA: TGTGCCAGCAGCCTCCCCGGGACTAAACTGTTTTTT
D: NA; V: TRBV5-1; J: TRBJ1-2; size: NA; length: 16; CDR3: CASSSPDGGQRNGYTF; DNA: TGCGCCAGCAGCTCCCCCGACGGGGGGCAGCGTAATGGCTACACCTTC